Following are 20 T cell receptor beta chains from one sample sequenced in a study of regulatory T cells in long-lasting Graves disease. Indicated time point: newly diagnosed GD, antithyroid drugs for less than 3 months. The authors made the TCR library using RNA they extracted from PBMCs. Libraries of TCR beta came from iRepertoire HTBI primers plus Arm-PCR of CDR3 regions. TCRdb re-derived calls from the multiplex PCR reads in MiXCR, one entry per CDR3 protein. The repertoire consists of hundreds of thousands of distinct CDR3 sequences, with about 13% occurring once and the leading ten covering approximately 9.3%. A further study also used this sample, focusing on T cells in Graves' hyperthyroidism and ophthalmopathy.

The material was peripheral blood mononuclear cells (PBMCs), obtained at new diagnosis, from a patient treated with antithyroid drugs. All receptors derive from a man aged 25-45 years with Graves disease.

J is TRBJ2-3 and V is TRBV12-3 or TRBV12-4; 11 bases agree with TRBD2. The CDR3 is 18 residues long. Trimming at V came to 3 bases and at J to 0 bases, leaving 8 bases not matched to a gene. The CDR3 DNA sequence: TGTGCCAGCAGTTTGTACCGACTAGCGGGACCCAGCACAGATACGCAGTATTTT. Its translation is CASSLYRLAGPSTDTQYF.

This clonotype was picked up many times. CDR3: CASSEGRVPNIQYF. Here the CDR3 DNA reads TGTGCCAGCAGTGAAGGACGGGTTCCGAACATTCAGTACTTC. The chain is built from TRBV2 and TRBJ2-4, with no clear D. This CDR3 is 14 amino acids long. V was pared by 1 base and J by 7 bases, with 11 bases between. CDR1 and CDR2 (germline): SNHLY, FYNNEI.

V is TRBV5-4 and J is TRBJ2-7, with TRBD2 matching 9 bases. The ends lost 4 bases at V and 5 bases at J; junction bases unmatched: 7. This CDR3 is 14 amino acids long. Germline values: CDR1 SGHNT, CDR2 YYREEE (reference sequence). The CDR3 DNA follows: TGTGCCAGCAGCCTAGCGGGGCCTACGGACGAGCAGTACTTC. Protein product: CASSLAGPTDEQYF.

This clonotype was counted at least ten times. The rearrangement links TRBV27 to TRBJ2-1, with D unclear. The V end was cut by 5 bases, the J end by 3 bases, with 17 bases between. This CDR3 contains 16 residues. Per germline, CDR1 MNHEY and CDR2 SMNVEV (reference sequence). As DNA, the CDR3 is TGTGCCAGCAGTCCCCTCCGGGCAGGCCTCTACAATGAGCAGTTCTTC. Its protein product is CASSPLRAGLYNEQFF.

This clonotype was counted at least ten times. The chain is built from TRBV29-1 and TRBJ1-4; D is unclear. The V gene's germline CDR1 is SQVTM and CDR2 ANQGSEA. CDR3 size: 14 residues. Between the trimmed V and J ends, which lost 6 bases and 0 bases, there was a span of 11 bases. The CDR3 sequence: CSVRPRATNEKLFF. The CDR3 DNA reads as TGCAGCGTGCGGCCTCGGGCAACTAATGAAAAACTGTTTTTT.

There are a few counts of this clonotype. The chain is built from TRBV29-1 and TRBJ1-2; D possibly corresponds to TRBD1 (6 bases). Trimming left V 5 bases short and J 4 bases short, with 20 bases between. The germline CDR1 and CDR2 sequences are SQVTM and ANQGSEA. The CDR3 contains 15 residues. The CDR3: CSVRRRDTERYGYTF. CDR3 nucleotide sequence: TGCAGCGTTAGGAGGCGGGACACCGAACGCTATGGCTACACCTTC. The variable domain in full, with the rest retrieved from reference TRBV29-1 and TRBJ1-2, is SAVISQKPSRDICQRGTSLTIQCQVDSQVTMMFWYRQQPGQSLTLIATANQGSEATYESGFVIDKFPISRPNLTFSTLTVSNMSPEDSSIYLCSVRRRDTERYGYTFGSGTRLTVV.

This clonotype has a handful of counts. The chain's CDR3 is CASSPPVGSNQPQHF. The DNA of the CDR3 is TGTGCCAGCAGTCCTCCGGTGGGGAGCAATCAGCCCCAGCATTTT. V gene TRBV27 combines with J gene TRBJ1-5; no clear D gene. This CDR3 has 15 residues. Germline loops: CDR1 MNHEY, CDR2 SMNVEV (reference sequence). V was trimmed by 5 bases and J by 1 base, leaving 12 bases between them.

This rearrangement joins TRBV7-8 to TRBJ2-7; 9 nucleotides agree with TRBD1. After removal of 1 base from V and 1 base from J, the junction contained 8 bases not matched to a gene. The CDR3 length is 17 residues. The germline gives CDR1 SGHVS, CDR2 FQNEAQ. The CDR3 region has the DNA TGTGCCAGCAGCTTAGGACAGGGGGAGATCCTGTCCTACGAGCAGTACTTC. It specifies CASSLGQGEILSYEQYF.

The chain couples TRBV19 to TRBJ2-5, with TRBD2 identical over 14 bases. The junction had 8 bases not matched to a gene; V was cut back by 5 bases and J by 6 bases. The CDR3 runs to 16 residues. CDR1 is LNHDA and CDR2 is SQIVND in the germline V gene (reference sequence). The CDR3 DNA reads as TGTGCCAGTAGTCGGGCGGGGACTAGCGGGAGTCAGACCCAGTACTTC. This sequence encodes CASSRAGTSGSQTQYF.

This clonotype was counted at least ten times. CDR3 amino acids: CASRGGGSGANVLTF. As DNA, the CDR3 is TGTGCCAGCAGAGGCGGGGGCTCTGGGGCCAACGTCCTGACTTTC. This sequence joins TRBV12-3 or TRBV12-4 and TRBJ2-6; 7 nucleotides match TRBD2. The CDR3 sequence is 15 residues long. Germline trimming cut 6 bases from V and 0 bases from J; bases unmatched to any gene: 2.

With respect to this clonotype: A far larger clone differs by one base, so this is likely a read error. The chain is built from TRBV5-1 and TRBJ1-5, with TRBD1 matching over 9 bases. V lost 0 bases to trimming and J lost 13 bases; unmatched junction nucleotides: 14. The CDR3 has 16 amino acids. Germline V gene lookup returns CDR1 SGHRS and CDR2 YFSETQ. The CDR3 sequence: CASSLEQGARADTQHF. In DNA, the CDR3 is TGCGCCAGCAGCTTGGAACAGGGGGCGCGTGCAGATACGCAGCATTTT. Using reference TRBV5-1 and TRBJ1-5 for the parts outside the CDR3, the full variable domain is KAGVTQTPRYLIKTRGQQVTLSCSPISGHRSVSWYQQTPGQGLQFLFEYFSETQRNKGNFPGRFSGRQFSNSRSEMNVSTLELGDSALYLCASSLEQGARADTQHFGDGTRLSIL.

This clonotype was observed a few times. CDR3 amino acids: CSARDLSRVSNQPQHF. As DNA, the CDR3 is TGCAGTGCTAGAGATTTGTCCCGGGTGAGCAATCAGCCCCAGCATTTT. The chain carries TRBV20-1 and TRBJ1-5; D unclear. The V gene's germline CDR1 is DFQATT and CDR2 SNEGSKA (reference sequence). This CDR3 comprises 16 residues. Between the trimmed V and J ends, which lost 0 bases and 1 base, there was a span of 13 bases.

This clonotype was seen a handful of times. The chain links TRBV7-3 to TRBJ1-6; tentatively, D is TRBD1 (5 bases). The V and J ends lost 5 bases and 10 bases respectively, with 15 bases between them. Germline CDR1 reads SGHTA; CDR2 reads FQGTGA. The CDR3 spans 14 residues. The CDR3 coding sequence is TGTGCCAGCAGCCCGCAGGCAGGGAAGTCACCCCTCCACTTT. It encodes CASSPQAGKSPLHF.

J is TRBJ2-7 and V is TRBV27; D uncertain. From germline, CDR1 is MNHEY and CDR2 SMNVEV (reference sequence). V shed 5 bases and J shed 0 bases, with 14 bases lying between them. The CDR3 is 15 residues long. The CDR3 is CASSTRLENSYEQYF. Written as DNA, the CDR3 is TGTGCCAGCAGTACCCGACTGGAAAACTCCTACGAGCAGTACTTC.

Regarding this clonotype: Here the CDR3 omits its conserved ending phenylalanine or tryptophan, so a read error is the likely source. This rearrangement joins TRBV2 to TRBJ2-7, with 7 bases that match TRBD2. There are 13 residues in the CDR3. V shed 4 bases, J shed 1 base, and the junction held 1 base outside the gene matches. The germline V gene encodes CDR1 SNHLY and CDR2 FYNNEI. This chain's CDR3 is CASSGGGSYEQYL. CDR3 sequence (DNA): TGTGCCAGCAGTGGGGGAGGGTCCTACGAGCAGTACCTC.

The rearrangement links TRBV3-1 to TRBJ2-7; 8 nucleotides line up with TRBD1. The V gene's germline CDR1 is LGHDT and CDR2 YNNKEL (reference sequence). CDR3 length equals 15 residues. With 4 bases clipped from V and 3 bases from J, the junction kept 8 bases outside the gene matches. In DNA, the CDR3 is TGTGCCAGCAGCCCCGCGGACAGGGAGGACTACGAGCAGTACTTC. As protein: CASSPADREDYEQYF.

Ten or more counts support this clonotype. The chain combines TRBV27 with TRBJ1-2; D might be TRBD1 (6 bases). CDR1 and CDR2 from the germline V gene are MNHEY and SMNVEV (reference sequence). The CDR3 is 16 amino acids. The V and J ends lost 6 bases and 7 bases respectively, with 24 bases between them. DNA of the CDR3: TGTGCCAGCAGCCAGACGGCGGGCGGGGGGCATCTTGGCTACACCTTC. Residues: CASSQTAGGGHLGYTF.

This clonotype was seen at least ten times. V is TRBV30 and J is TRBJ1-1, with TRBD1 matching over 7 bases. Germline trimming cut 0 bases from V and 3 bases from J; bases unmatched to any gene: 1. CDR1 and CDR2 from the germline V gene are GTSNPN and SVGIG (reference sequence). The CDR3 runs 13 residues. CDR3 amino acids: CAWSVDRYTEAFF. For the CDR3, the DNA is TGTGCCTGGAGTGTGGACAGGTACACTGAAGCTTTCTTT.

This clonotype was detected a few times. This sequence joins TRBV7-9 and TRBJ2-7; the match to TRBD2 covers 13 bases. Germline CDR1 and CDR2: SEHNR and FQNEAQ (reference sequence). The CDR3 is 15 amino acids. V shed 6 bases and J 5 bases; nucleotides not matched to a gene: 7. The CDR3 nucleotides read TGTGCCAGCAGACCGGGGACTAGCGGGATCCACGAGCAGTACTTC. Translating it yields CASRPGTSGIHEQYF.

There are many counts of this clonotype. The rearrangement links TRBV7-8 to TRBJ1-5; D call uncertain. Germline loops: CDR1 SGHVS, CDR2 FQNEAQ. V lost 5 bases, J lost 0 bases, and 5 bases lay in between. The CDR3 totals 13 residues. The CDR3 sequence is CASSASSNQPQHF. The CDR3, as DNA: TGTGCCAGCAGCGCTTCTAGCAATCAGCCCCAGCATTTT. The entire variable domain, with the rest obtained from reference TRBV7-8 and TRBJ1-5, is as follows: GAGVSQSPRYKVAKRGQDVALRCDPISGHVSLFWYQQALGQGPEFLTYFQNEAQLDKSGLPSDRFFAERPEGSVSTLKIQRTQQEDSAVYLCASSASSNQPQHFGDGTRLSIL.